Listed here is a single T cell receptor (beta chain). Its antigen has not been determined. Within one base of it there is no much larger clone, and no base qualities were kept. The data were obtained in a study of regulatory dendritic cells for organ transplantation (dated by TCRdb to about 2017). Notes on the research overall: Before and after allostimulation with regulatory or mature dendritic cells, TCRbeta repertoires were sequenced from sorted naive and memory CD4+ and CD8+ T cells.

Here V drops 6 bases and J drops 0 bases, and the junction holds 5 bases not matched to any gene. The germline V gene (reference sequence) gives CDR1 as LNHDA and CDR2 as SQIVND. The cysteine opens and the phenylalanine closes a CDR3 of 15 amino acids. Only CDR3 DNA remains: 45 bases, in frame from the first base. The TCRbeta CDR3 regions were amplified in a multiplexed two-step PCR with Vbeta-specific forward primers and Jbeta-specific reverse primers. TCRbeta libraries were sequenced on an Illumina instrument through the immunoSEQ service. For the original study's pipeline: IMGT annotation was used to assign V, D and J genes, and synthetic CDR3 analogues were used to correct counts for multiplex PCR bias. In the immunoSEQ Analyzer, repertoire clonality was calculated as one minus normalized Shannon entropy. Whether a clone counted as expanded was decided by Fisher's exact test with Benjamini-Hochberg false discovery rate control and a two-tailed cutoff of P<0.01. Not all clones reach the TCRdb copy of this immuneACCESS table, which keeps in-frame sequences only. Checked studies attribute under half of the gap to unresolved V genes and leave the rest unexplained. For V, J and clone size, that table is used; D and trimming come from the DNA. Present in this sample are nearly 30,000 clones, almost 80% of which were seen just once. The top ten clonotypes cover 2% to 2.5% of the sample.

Naive T cells were sorted as CD45RA+ and memory T cells as CD45RO+ CD4+ or CD8+ cells by FACS. A couple of healthy control subjects provided the T cells used for TCR sequencing. Unstimulated sorted T cell subsets served as baseline controls for the mixed lymphocyte reactions. Genomic DNA was extracted with the Qiagen DNeasy Blood & Tissue Kit. What the study reported, not specific to this receptor: Sequencing was done in only two subjects, and the authors reported considerable heterogeneity between individuals in the alloreactive memory CD8+ T cell pool. Among the resting subsets, memory CD8+ T cells contained the most alloreactive TCR clonotypes. Allostimulation expanded memory CD8+ clones in both subjects, but regulatory dendritic cells appeared to induce more limited expansion than mature dendritic cells. The repertoires of naive CD4+ and CD8+ T cells were highly diverse, while memory cell repertoires were less diverse, with memory CD8+ cells being the most oligoclonal.

This TCR was sampled from a human donor in good health. The sequence joins TRBV19 to TRBJ1-5; 7 middle bases align to TRBD1. The source material was memory CD4+ T cells from blood. Per the publication, the cell subset or site label means: CD45RO+ memory T cells. The bases are TGTGCCAGTAGGTCGGGACAGACTAGCAATCAGCCCCAGCATTTT. This sequence encodes CASRSGQTSNQPQHF. Joined to the reference TRBV19 and TRBJ1-5 proteins, this CDR3 gives the full variable domain: DGGITQSPKYLFRKEGQNVTLSCEQNLNHDAMYWYRQDPGQGLRLIYYSQIVNDFQKGDIAEGYSVSREKKESFPLTVTSAQKNPTAFYLCASRSGQTSNQPQHFGDGTRLSIL.